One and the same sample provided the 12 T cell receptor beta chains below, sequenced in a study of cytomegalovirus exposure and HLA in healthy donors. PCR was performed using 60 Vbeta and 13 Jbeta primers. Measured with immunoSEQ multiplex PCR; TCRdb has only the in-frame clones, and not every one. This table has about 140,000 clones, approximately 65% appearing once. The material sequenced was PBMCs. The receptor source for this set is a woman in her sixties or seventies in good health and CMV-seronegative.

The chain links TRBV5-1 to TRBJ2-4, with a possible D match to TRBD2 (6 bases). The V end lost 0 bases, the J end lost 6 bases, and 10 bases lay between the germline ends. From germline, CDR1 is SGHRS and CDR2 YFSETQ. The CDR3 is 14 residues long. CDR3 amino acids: CASSLVGRGNIQYF. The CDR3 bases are TGCGCCAGCAGCTTGGTGGGGCGGGGAAACATTCAGTACTTC.

The CDR3: CASSLVQDRANQPQHF. CDR3 DNA sequence: TGTGCCAGCAGCTTAGTACAGGACAGGGCCAATCAGCCCCAGCATTTT. This rearrangement joins TRBV7-2 to TRBJ1-5, with TRBD1 matching over 8 bases. The V and J ends lost 1 base and 3 bases, in that order; junction bases with no gene match: 5. CDR1 is SGHTA, CDR2 FQGNSA, per germline. This CDR3 has 16 residues.

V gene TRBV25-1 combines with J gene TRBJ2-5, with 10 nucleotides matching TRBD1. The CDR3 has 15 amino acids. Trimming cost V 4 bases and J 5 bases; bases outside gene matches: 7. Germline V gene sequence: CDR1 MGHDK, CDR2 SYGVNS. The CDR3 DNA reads TGTGCCAGCAGTGGTGGGACAGGGGAGGGGGAGACCCAGTACTTC. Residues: CASSGGTGEGETQYF. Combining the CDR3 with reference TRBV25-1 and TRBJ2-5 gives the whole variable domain EADIYQTPRYLVIGTGKKITLECSQTMGHDKMYWYQQDPGMELHLIHYSYGVNSTEKGDLSSESTVSRIRTEHFPLTLESARPSHTSQYLCASSGGTGEGETQYFGPGTRLLVL.

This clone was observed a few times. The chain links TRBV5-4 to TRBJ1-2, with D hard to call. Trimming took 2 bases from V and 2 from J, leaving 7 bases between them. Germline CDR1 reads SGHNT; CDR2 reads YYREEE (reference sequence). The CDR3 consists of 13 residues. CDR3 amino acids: CASSLRQNYGYTF. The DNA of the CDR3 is TGTGCCAGCAGCTTACGCCAGAACTATGGCTACACCTTC.

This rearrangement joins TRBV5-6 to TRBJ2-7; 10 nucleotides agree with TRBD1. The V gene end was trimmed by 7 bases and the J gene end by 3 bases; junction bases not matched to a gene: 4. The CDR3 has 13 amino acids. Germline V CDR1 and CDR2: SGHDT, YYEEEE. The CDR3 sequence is CASAGTGVYEQYF. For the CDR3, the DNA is TGTGCCAGCGCCGGGACAGGGGTCTACGAGCAGTACTTC.

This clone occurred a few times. CDR3 loop: CASSAVPLSGANVLTF. As DNA, the CDR3 is TGTGCCAGCAGTGCGGTCCCTCTATCTGGGGCCAACGTCCTGACTTTC. This chain joins TRBV6-1 and TRBJ2-6, with no clear D. CDR1 is MNHNS and CDR2 is SASEGT in the germline V gene. The CDR3 totals 16 residues. V was cut by 4 bases and J by 1 base, with 11 bases left in between.

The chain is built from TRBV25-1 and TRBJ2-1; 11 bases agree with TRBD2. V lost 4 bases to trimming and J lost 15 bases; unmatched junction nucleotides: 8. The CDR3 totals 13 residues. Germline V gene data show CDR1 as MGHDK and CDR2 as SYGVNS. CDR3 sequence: CASSGGLAVDGFF. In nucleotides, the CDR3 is TGTGCCAGCAGTGGGGGACTAGCGGTCGATGGGTTCTTC. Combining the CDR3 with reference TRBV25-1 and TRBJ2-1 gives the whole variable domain EADIYQTPRYLVIGTGKKITLECSQTMGHDKMYWYQQDPGMELHLIHYSYGVNSTEKGDLSSESTVSRIRTEHFPLTLESARPSHTSQYLCASSGGLAVDGFFGPGTRLTVL.

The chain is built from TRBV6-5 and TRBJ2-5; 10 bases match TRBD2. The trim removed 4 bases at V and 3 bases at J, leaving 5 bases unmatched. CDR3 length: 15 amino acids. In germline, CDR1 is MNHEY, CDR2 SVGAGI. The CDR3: CASSWTSGTKETQYF. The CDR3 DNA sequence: TGTGCCAGCAGTTGGACTAGCGGTACTAAAGAGACCCAGTACTTC.

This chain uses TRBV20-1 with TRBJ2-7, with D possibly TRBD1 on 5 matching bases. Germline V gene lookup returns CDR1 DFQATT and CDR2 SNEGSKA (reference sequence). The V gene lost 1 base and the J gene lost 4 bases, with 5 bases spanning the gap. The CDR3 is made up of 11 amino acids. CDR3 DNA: TGCAGTGCTAGAGCAGGGTACGAGCAGTACTTC. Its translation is CSARAGYEQYF.

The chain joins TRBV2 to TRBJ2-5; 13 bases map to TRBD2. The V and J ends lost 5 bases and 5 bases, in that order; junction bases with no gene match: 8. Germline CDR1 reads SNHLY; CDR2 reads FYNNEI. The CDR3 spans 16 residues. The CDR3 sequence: CASSTRTSGSRETQYF. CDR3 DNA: TGTGCCAGCAGTACGCGGACTAGCGGGAGTAGGGAGACCCAGTACTTC.

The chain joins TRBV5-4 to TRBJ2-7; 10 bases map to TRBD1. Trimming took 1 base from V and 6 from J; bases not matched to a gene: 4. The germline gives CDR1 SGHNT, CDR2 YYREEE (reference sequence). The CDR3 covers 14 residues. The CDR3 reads CASSLRQGASEQYF. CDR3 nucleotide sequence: TGTGCCAGCAGCTTGCGACAGGGGGCAAGCGAGCAGTACTTC.

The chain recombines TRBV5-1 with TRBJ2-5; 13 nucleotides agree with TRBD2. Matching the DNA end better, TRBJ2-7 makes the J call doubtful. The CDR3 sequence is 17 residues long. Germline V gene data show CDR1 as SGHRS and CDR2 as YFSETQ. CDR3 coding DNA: TGCGCCAGCAGCTTCGGACTAGCGGGAGCCCTCTCCTACGAGCAGTACTTC. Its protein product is CASSFGLAGALSYEQYF.